This T cell receptor (beta chain) was sequenced in a study of technical replicates of blood from a handful of donors. There are a few counts of this clone. The assay was immunoSEQ multiplex PCR, and TCRdb's table has in-frame clones only and misses some. The sample has 95,000 or so clones; roughly 95% are singletons. CDR3 length: 13 residues. In germline, CDR1 is LNHDA, CDR2 SQIVND (reference sequence). V lost 1 base to trimming and J lost 0 bases, with 3 bases between them. The rearrangement links TRBV19 to TRBJ1-1; no definite D call. The sequencing input was T cells isolated from PBMCs. The TCR was taken from a human donor in good health. The CDR3 sequence: CASSIAVNTEAFF. The CDR3 DNA reads TGTGCCAGTAGTATAGCAGTGAACACTGAAGCTTTCTTT.